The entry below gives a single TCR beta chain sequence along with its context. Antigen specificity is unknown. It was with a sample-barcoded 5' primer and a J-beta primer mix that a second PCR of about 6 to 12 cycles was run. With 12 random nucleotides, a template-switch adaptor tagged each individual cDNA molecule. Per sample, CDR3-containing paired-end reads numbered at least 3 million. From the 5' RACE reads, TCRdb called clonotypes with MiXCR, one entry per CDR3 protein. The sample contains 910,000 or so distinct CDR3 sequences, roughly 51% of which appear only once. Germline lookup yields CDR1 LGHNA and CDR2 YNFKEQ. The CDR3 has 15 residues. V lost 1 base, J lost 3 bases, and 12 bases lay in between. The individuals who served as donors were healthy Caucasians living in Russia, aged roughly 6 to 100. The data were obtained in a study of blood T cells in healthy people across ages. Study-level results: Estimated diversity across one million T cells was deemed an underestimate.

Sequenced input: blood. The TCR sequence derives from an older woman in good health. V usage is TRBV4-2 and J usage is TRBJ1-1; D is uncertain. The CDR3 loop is CASSQGKGPDTEAFF. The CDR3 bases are TGTGCCAGCAGCCAAGGCAAGGGCCCGGACACTGAAGCTTTCTTT.